This TCR beta chain was identified during a study of CD8+ T cells in alopecia areata. Study-level background: Treated patients swallowed 5 to 10 mg of oral tofacitinib twice daily. Scalp area affected, as a percentage, set the severity score of treated patients.

Treatment given: oral pan-JAK inhibitor, 5-10 mg twice daily. General study findings and limits: Sharing of TCRs across patients appeared less clear than in mice, possibly for HLA-related reasons. Higher clonality than in normal scalp was seen in lesional scalp, especially alopecia totalis/universalis.

Germline V gene data show CDR1 as MNHEY and CDR2 as SMNVEV (reference sequence). The V end lost 4 bases, the J end lost 14 bases, and 15 bases lay between the germline ends. The CDR3 covers 12 residues. Extracted from the samples, RNA was reverse transcribed into cDNA to serve as the sequencing template. Profiling relied on immunoSEQ multiplex PCR, and the TCRdb table lists in-frame clones only, not all of them. The sample includes about 120,000 clones, 58% of them seen just once. This clone was seen more than once but under ten times. What it binds is not known. Source: CD8+ T cells sorted from blood, taken at week 4, from a patient treated with tofacitinib. This rearrangement joins TRBV27 to TRBJ1-5; possible D gene TRBD1, 5 bases. The clonotype originates from a human donor with alopecia areata. In nucleotides, the CDR3 is TGTGCCAGCAGTTCGCGAGGGGAAAGGGAGCATTTT. Translation gives CASSSRGEREHF.